The present T cell receptor (beta chain) was sequenced within a study of blood T cells in healthy people across ages. General observations from the study: Diversity estimates drawn from one million T cells were deemed underestimates.

Concerning this clonotype itself: Its antigen is still unknown.

This CDR3 is built from 15 residues. Trimming cost V 1 base and J 4 bases, with 13 bases left between them. CDR1 is MDHEN, CDR2 SYDVKM, per germline. Sample-barcoded 5' priming and a J-beta primer mix drove a second PCR of about 7 to 11 cycles. Each cDNA molecule was tagged by a template-switch adaptor with 12 random nucleotides. Each CDR3 protein is one row after TCRdb ran MiXCR on the 5' RACE reads. The sample holds 750,000 to 1,000,000 distinct CDR3 sequences, 25% to 30% seen once. Isolation yielded PBMCs, at least 6 million per sample, in every case. Another study also made use of these data, one on T cells of mothers and their children.

This TCR derives from a middle-aged woman in good health. The J gene is TRBJ1-2, the V gene TRBV28; D unresolved. The material sequenced was blood. Here the CDR3 DNA reads TGTGCCAGCAGTTTATTAAGATTCGGAGGCTATGGCTACACCTTC. It codes for CASSLLRFGGYGYTF.